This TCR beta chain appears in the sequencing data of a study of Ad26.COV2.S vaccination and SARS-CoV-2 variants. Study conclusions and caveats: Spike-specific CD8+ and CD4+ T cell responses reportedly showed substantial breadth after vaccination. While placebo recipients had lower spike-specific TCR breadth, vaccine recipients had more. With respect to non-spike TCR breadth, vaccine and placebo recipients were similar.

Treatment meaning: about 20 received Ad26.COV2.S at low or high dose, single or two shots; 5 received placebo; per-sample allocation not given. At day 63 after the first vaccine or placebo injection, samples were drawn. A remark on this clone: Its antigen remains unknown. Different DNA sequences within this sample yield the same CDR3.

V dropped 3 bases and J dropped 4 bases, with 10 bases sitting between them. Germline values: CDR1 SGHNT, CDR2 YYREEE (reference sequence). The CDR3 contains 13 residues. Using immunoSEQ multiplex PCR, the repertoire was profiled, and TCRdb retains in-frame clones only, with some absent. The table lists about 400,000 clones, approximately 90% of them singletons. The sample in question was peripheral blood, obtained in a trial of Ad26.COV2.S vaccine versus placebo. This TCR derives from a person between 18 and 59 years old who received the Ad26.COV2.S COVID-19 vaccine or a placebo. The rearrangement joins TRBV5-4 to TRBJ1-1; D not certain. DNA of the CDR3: TGTGCCAGCAGCTCGTCCGAGGGCACTGAAGCTTTCTTT. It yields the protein CASSSSEGTEAFF.